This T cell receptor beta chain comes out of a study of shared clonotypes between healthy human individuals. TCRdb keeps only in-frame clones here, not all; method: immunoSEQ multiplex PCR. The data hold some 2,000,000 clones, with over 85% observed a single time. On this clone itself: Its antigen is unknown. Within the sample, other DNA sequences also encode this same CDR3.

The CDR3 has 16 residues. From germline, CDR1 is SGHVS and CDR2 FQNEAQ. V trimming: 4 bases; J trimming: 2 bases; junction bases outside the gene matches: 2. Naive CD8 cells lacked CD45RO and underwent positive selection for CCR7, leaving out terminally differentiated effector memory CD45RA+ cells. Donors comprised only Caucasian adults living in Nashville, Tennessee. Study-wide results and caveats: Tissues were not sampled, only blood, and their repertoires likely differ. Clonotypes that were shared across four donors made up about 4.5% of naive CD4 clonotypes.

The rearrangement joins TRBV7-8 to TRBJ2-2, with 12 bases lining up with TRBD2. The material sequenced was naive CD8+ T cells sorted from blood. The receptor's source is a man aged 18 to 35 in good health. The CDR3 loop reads CASSWGLAGNTGELFF. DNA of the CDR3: TGTGCCAGCAGCTGGGGACTAGCGGGCAACACCGGGGAGCTGTTTTTT.